This TCR beta chain was identified during a study of response to subunit inactivated influenza vaccine. Study-wide findings and caveats: Authors suggested few new T cells are recruited by each seasonal influenza vaccination.

V was pared by 5 bases and J by 2 bases, with 11 bases between. Germline V CDR1 and CDR2: SGHTA, FQGTGA. The CDR3 loop spans 14 amino acids. There are a few counts of this clonotype. No antigen is known for it. TCRdb re-called the RT-PCR reads with MiXCR, one entry per CDR3 protein. The sample includes fewer than 650,000 distinct CDR3 sequences, 10% to 15% of them seen just once. The chain joins TRBV7-3 to TRBJ2-3, with a possible D match to TRBD2 (6 bases). The origin of this receptor is a man aged 50-59 years who received an inactivated influenza vaccine. The material sequenced was PBMCs from blood, taken more than 35 days after vaccination. CDR3 region: CASSTGTHTDTQYF. The CDR3 DNA reads TGTGCCAGCAGCACCGGGACTCACACAGATACGCAGTATTTT.